This paragraph covers one TCR beta chain sequence. A much bigger clone sits one base away, suggesting this may be a read error. The bulk TCR libraries were made with methods described before and with listed TCR primers. From the PCR reads, TCRdb called clonotypes with MiXCR, one entry per CDR3 protein. The sample yields 9,700 or so distinct CDR3 sequences, 15% to 20% seen once. Sorting selected naive CD8 T cells with a CD8+CD4-CCR7+CD45RA+ phenotype. This CDR3 is built from 14 residues. This sample stems from a study of molecular identifiers for immune sequencing clone quantification. The sample taken for sequencing was naive CD8+ T cells from blood, with Jurkat cell RNA spiked in. Subset: FACS-sorted CD8+CD4-CCR7+CD45RA+ naive T cells. This sequence joins TRBV12-3 or TRBV12-4 and TRBJ2-5, with 9 bases fitting TRBD1. This clonotype was sampled from a human donor in good health. Some libraries in this study had Jurkat cell RNA spiked in. The CDR3 protein is CASRATGGQETRYF. CDR3 nucleotides: TGTGCCAGCAGGGCAACAGGGGGCCAAGAGACCCGGTACTTC.